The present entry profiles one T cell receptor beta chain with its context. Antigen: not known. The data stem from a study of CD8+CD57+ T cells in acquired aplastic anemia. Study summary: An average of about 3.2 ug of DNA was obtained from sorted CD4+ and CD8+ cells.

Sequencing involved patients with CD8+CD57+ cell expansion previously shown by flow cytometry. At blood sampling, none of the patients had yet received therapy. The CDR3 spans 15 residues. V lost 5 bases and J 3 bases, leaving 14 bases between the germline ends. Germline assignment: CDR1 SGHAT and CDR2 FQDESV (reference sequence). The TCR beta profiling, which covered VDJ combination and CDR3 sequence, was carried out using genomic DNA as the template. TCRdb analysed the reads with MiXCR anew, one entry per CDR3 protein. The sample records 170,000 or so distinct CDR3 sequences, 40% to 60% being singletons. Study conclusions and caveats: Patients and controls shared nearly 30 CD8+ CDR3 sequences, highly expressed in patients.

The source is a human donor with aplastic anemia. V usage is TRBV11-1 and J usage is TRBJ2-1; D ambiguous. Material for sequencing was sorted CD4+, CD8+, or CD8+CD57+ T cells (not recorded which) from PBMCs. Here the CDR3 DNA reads TGTGCCAGCAGCGCCGGATCAGTTAACTACAATGAGCAGTTCTTC. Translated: CASSAGSVNYNEQFF.